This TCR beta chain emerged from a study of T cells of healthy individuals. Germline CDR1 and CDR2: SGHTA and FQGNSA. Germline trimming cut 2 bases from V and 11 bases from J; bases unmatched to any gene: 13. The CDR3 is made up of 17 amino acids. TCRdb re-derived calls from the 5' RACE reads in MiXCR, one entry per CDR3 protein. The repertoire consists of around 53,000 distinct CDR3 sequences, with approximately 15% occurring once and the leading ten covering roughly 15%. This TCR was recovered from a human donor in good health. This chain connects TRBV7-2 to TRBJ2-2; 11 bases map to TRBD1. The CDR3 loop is CASSLRDSGQGAIELFF. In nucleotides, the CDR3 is TGTGCCAGCAGCTTACGGGATTCTGGACAGGGGGCCATTGAGCTGTTTTTT.